The next 15 T cell receptor beta chains were all read from a single sample in a study of blood T cell repertoires in COVID-19. The repertoire was sequenced with immunoSEQ multiplex PCR; TCRdb's copy has only in-frame clones and lacks some. The profile covers 310,000 or so clones, with around 90% appearing a single time and 1% taken by the ten largest. Source material: peripheral blood. Every receptor here comes from a man aged 50 to 59 with active or convalescent COVID-19.

The chain is built from TRBV4-3 and TRBJ1-4; 8 nucleotides line up with TRBD1. Per the germline V gene, CDR1 is LGHNA and CDR2 is YSLEER. This CDR3 contains 17 residues. Germline trimming cut 1 base from V and 0 bases from J; bases unmatched to any gene: 4. CDR3 loop: CASSQATGGATNEKLFF. The CDR3 DNA sequence: TGCGCCAGCAGCCAAGCTACAGGGGGAGCAACTAATGAAAAACTGTTTTTT.

This chain joins TRBV6-5 and TRBJ2-3, with 7 bases fitting TRBD2. The CDR3 runs to 10 residues. Germline V gene sequence: CDR1 MNHEY, CDR2 SVGAGI. The CDR3 DNA follows: TGTGCTTCCGGGAGGGATACGCAGTATTTT. This sequence encodes CASGRDTQYF.

The rearrangement links TRBV9 to TRBJ1-6; maybe TRBD1 (5 bases). Between the trimmed V and J ends, which lost 0 bases and 13 bases, there was a span of 17 bases. This CDR3 spans 15 amino acids. The V gene's germline CDR1 is SGDLS and CDR2 YYNGEE. CDR3: CASSVEGSGLNPLHF. The CDR3 DNA is TGTGCCAGCAGCGTAGAGGGGTCCGGGCTGAATCCCCTCCACTTT.

This clone was found once. The chain carries TRBV24-1 and TRBJ2-2, with TRBD2 identical over 8 bases. From germline, CDR1 is KGHDR and CDR2 SFDVKD. This CDR3 spans 17 amino acids. V gave up 6 bases and J gave up 0 bases; unmatched junction bases: 8. The chain's CDR3 is CATSSPGLAANTGELFF. CDR3 sequence (DNA): TGTGCCACCAGTAGCCCTGGACTAGCAGCGAACACCGGGGAGCTGTTTTTT.

This sequence joins TRBV28 and TRBJ1-5; 7 bases agree with TRBD1. V gave up 5 bases and J gave up 5 bases; unmatched junction bases: 6. This CDR3 region has 14 residues. Germline CDR1 is MDHEN and CDR2 is SYDVKM. CDR3 sequence: CASSPGQLYQPQHF. CDR3 bases: TGTGCCAGCAGTCCGGGACAGCTATATCAGCCCCAGCATTTT.

The chain uses TRBV7-3 and TRBJ1-1; possible D gene TRBD1, 5 bases. Trimming took 5 bases from V and 6 from J, leaving 16 bases between them. The CDR3 is made up of 14 amino acids. Germline V gene sequence: CDR1 SGHTA, CDR2 FQGTGA. CDR3: CASSPLGGEAEAFF. DNA for the CDR3: TGTGCCAGCAGCCCCCTGGGAGGGGAAGCTGAAGCTTTCTTT.

The count of this clone is one. The J gene is TRBJ1-4, the V gene TRBV29-1; TRBD1 matches at 10 bases. J was trimmed by 7 bases and V by 0 bases; bases with no gene match: 5. Germline V lookup: CDR1 SQVTM, CDR2 ANQGSEA. The CDR3 length is 15 residues. In nucleotides, the CDR3 is TGCAGCGTTGAAGATACGACAGGGGGCGTTGAAAAACTGTTTTTT. This gives the protein CSVEDTTGGVEKLFF.

The V and J genes are TRBV7-3 and TRBJ2-1, with TRBD1 matching 9 bases. The CDR3 contains 14 residues. J was trimmed by 9 bases and V by 5 bases; bases with no gene match: 8. Germline CDR1 reads SGHTA; CDR2 reads FQGTGA. The CDR3 bases are TGTGCCAGCAGCAGGACAGGGGAAGAAGGTGAGCAGTTCTTC. Its protein is CASSRTGEEGEQFF.

The genes are TRBV5-6 and TRBJ2-6; D gene ambiguous. CDR1 is SGHDT and CDR2 is YYEEEE in the germline V gene. V lost 0 bases and J 0 bases, leaving 7 bases between the germline ends. The CDR3 is made up of 16 amino acids. The CDR3 sequence: CASSLGAASGANVLTF. The CDR3 DNA follows: TGTGCCAGCAGCTTGGGGGCCGCCTCTGGGGCCAACGTCCTGACTTTC.

On this clone: The sample has other DNA sequences that encode this CDR3 too. This chain links TRBV2 with TRBJ2-7, with no clear D. This CDR3 spans 11 amino acids. The germline V and J ends were trimmed by 4 bases and 2 bases, with 3 bases remaining between them. Looked up from germline, CDR1 is SNHLY and CDR2 is FYNNEI. DNA of the CDR3: TGTGCCAGCAGTGCCGCCTACGAGCAGTACTTC. Translating gives CASSAAYEQYF.

The chain links TRBV14 to TRBJ2-1, with D perhaps matching TRBD2 (6 bases). V lost 4 bases and J 10 bases, leaving 14 bases between the germline ends. The CDR3 extends over 13 amino acids. Germline V lookup: CDR1 SGHDN, CDR2 FVKESK. In nucleotides, the CDR3 is TGTGCCAGCAGCCTCATGGGACTGGGGGAGCAGTTCTTC. It specifies CASSLMGLGEQFF.

The V and J genes are TRBV4-2 and TRBJ1-4, with a tentative D call TRBD1 (6 bases). V was shortened by 3 bases and J by 8 bases, with 16 bases between the two germline ends. Germline-derived CDR1 and CDR2 are LGHNA and YNFKEQ. This CDR3 is built from 15 residues. Here the CDR3 reads CASSQMTTGQEKLFF. CDR3 in DNA: TGTGCCAGCAGCCAGATGACGACAGGTCAGGAAAAACTGTTTTTT.

This rearrangement joins TRBV6-2 or TRBV6-3 to TRBJ2-3; 10 bases match TRBD2. V lost 2 bases, J lost 7 bases, and 6 bases stayed unmatched. Per the germline V gene, CDR1 is MNHEY and CDR2 is SVGEGT. The CDR3 contains 15 residues. CDR3 coding DNA: TGTGCCAGCAGTTACCTAGCGGGGGTACTAAATACGCAGTATTTT. Amino acid sequence: CASSYLAGVLNTQYF.

This chain uses TRBV20-1 with TRBJ2-2, with D uncertain. Between the trimmed V and J ends, which lost 3 bases and 8 bases, there was a span of 4 bases. The CDR3 has 10 residues. CDR1 DFQATT and CDR2 SNEGSKA come from the germline V gene (reference sequence). This CDR3 reads CSASSGELFF. CDR3 DNA: TGCAGTGCTAGCAGTGGGGAGCTGTTTTTT.

This sequence joins TRBV3-1 (or the pseudogene TRBV3-2) and TRBJ1-4; 8 nucleotides agree with TRBD1. The ends lost 4 bases at V and 4 bases at J; junction bases unmatched: 8. Germline assignment: CDR1 LGHDT and CDR2 YNNKEL (reference sequence). CDR3 length: 16 amino acids. The CDR3 loop reads CASSRGGTGYNEKLFF. The CDR3 region has the DNA TGTGCCAGCAGCCGAGGGGGGACAGGATATAATGAAAAACTGTTTTTT.